Below are 27 T cell receptor beta chains sequenced from a single sample in a study of regulatory T cells in long-lasting Graves disease. Building the TCR beta libraries relied on iRepertoire HTBI primers, and CDR3 regions underwent Arm-PCR. TCRdb itself ran the multiplex PCR reads through MiXCR, one entry per CDR3 protein. This table has 400,000 or so distinct CDR3 sequences, around 20% appearing once. Described time point: persistent/refractory GD, antithyroid drugs over 5 years with positive TRAb. With RNA extracted from PBMCs as input, the TCR library was made. The sample in question was peripheral blood mononuclear cells (PBMCs), obtained when the disease was refractory, from a patient treated with antithyroid drugs. All receptors derive from a female donor with Graves disease.

This clonotype was picked up many times. V usage is TRBV30 and J usage is TRBJ1-2; D gene uncertain. The CDR3 length is 12 residues. Trimming stripped 5 bases from V and 3 bases from J, with 10 bases between. Germline loops: CDR1 GTSNPN, CDR2 SVGIG (reference sequence). CDR3: CAWLAGHYGYTF. CDR3 nucleotide sequence: TGTGCCTGGCTGGCCGGGCACTATGGCTACACCTTC.

This clonotype was observed many times. The chain couples TRBV20-1 to TRBJ1-6; 7 bases match TRBD1. Trimming removed 5 bases from V and 10 bases from J; junction bases left unmatched: 8. This CDR3 is built from 13 residues. The germline gives CDR1 DFQATT, CDR2 SNEGSKA (reference sequence). The CDR3 reads CSAQGQDGSPLHF. The CDR3 bases are TGCAGTGCTCAAGGACAGGATGGATCACCCCTCCACTTT.

This clonotype was counted many times. The J gene is TRBJ1-5, the V gene TRBV30; TRBD1 might be the D (6 bases). The CDR3 spans 14 residues. Germline V gene sequence: CDR1 GTSNPN, CDR2 SVGIG (reference sequence). The germline V and J ends were trimmed by 3 bases and 5 bases, with 14 bases remaining between them. CDR3 amino acids: CAWSIGGGYQPQHF. The CDR3 DNA follows: TGTGCCTGGAGCATAGGCGGGGGCTATCAGCCCCAGCATTTT.

A remark on this clonotype: A much larger clone sits a single nucleotide away, making a read error possible. The gene calls are TRBV12-3 or TRBV12-4 and TRBJ1-2; TRBD1 matches at 7 bases. CDR3 length: 13 amino acids. CDR3 nucleotides: TGTGCCGGCAGCTCACAGGGGAGTTCGGGCTACACCTTC. Protein product: CAGSSQGSSGYTF.

V and J are TRBV6-1 and TRBJ1-5, with a weak D call TRBD1 (5 bases). Germline loops: CDR1 MNHNS, CDR2 SASEGT. This CDR3 has 13 residues. The V end lost 8 bases, the J end lost 3 bases, and 11 bases lay between the germline ends. The CDR3 protein is CASEQALNQPQHF. The CDR3 DNA reads as TGTGCCAGCGAACAGGCCCTCAATCAGCCCCAGCATTTT.

There are many counts of this clonotype. This chain uses TRBV2 with TRBJ1-2, with no clear D. The CDR3 totals 12 residues. With 2 bases removed from V and 4 bases from J, the gap between germline ends came to 5 bases. The germline V gene encodes CDR1 SNHLY and CDR2 FYNNEI. The CDR3 is CASSENSYGYTF. The CDR3 DNA is TGTGCCAGCAGTGAAAACAGCTATGGCTACACCTTC.

The chain links TRBV7-9 to TRBJ1-4; 7 bases map to TRBD1. CDR1 is SEHNR and CDR2 is FQNEAQ in the germline V gene (reference sequence). J lost 0 bases, V lost 6 bases, and 4 bases had no gene match. The CDR3 loop spans 15 amino acids. Here the CDR3 DNA reads TGTGCCAGCAGGCGAGACAGGGCAACTAATGAAAAACTGTTTTTT. It translates to CASRRDRATNEKLFF.

The chain recombines TRBV12-5 with TRBJ2-2, with 9 bases lining up with TRBD1. Germline CDR1 reads LGHNT; CDR2 reads FRNRAP. There are 15 residues in the CDR3. Trimming removed 3 bases from V and 6 bases from J; junction bases left unmatched: 5. In DNA, the CDR3 is TGTGCTAGTGGTTTTGGACAGGGGCAGGCCGGGGAGCTGTTTTTT. This encodes CASGFGQGQAGELFF.

Notes on this clonotype: This likely comes from a read error, as the CDR3 has no conserved phenylalanine or tryptophan at its end. The chain recombines TRBV10-3 with TRBJ2-7, with 7 bases matching TRBD1. In germline, CDR1 is ENHRY, CDR2 SYGVKD. CDR3 length: 13 residues. With V trimmed by 11 bases and J by 0 bases, 7 bases remained unmatched. CDR3 coding DNA: TGTGCCGCCCGGGACAGTACCTCCTACGAGCAGTACCTC. Protein sequence: CAARDSTSYEQYL.

This clonotype occurred many times. The chain combines TRBV7-3 with TRBJ2-7; 13 nucleotides agree with TRBD2. This CDR3 spans 16 amino acids. V was clipped by 1 base and J by 2 bases; unmatched bases: 2. The germline CDR1 and CDR2 sequences are SGHTA and FQGTGA. The CDR3 loop is CASSLRGTSGAYEQYF. The CDR3 DNA is TGTGCCAGCAGCTTAAGGGGGACTAGCGGGGCCTACGAGCAGTACTTC.

This clonotype has a count of ten or more. The chain carries TRBV12-3 or TRBV12-4 and TRBJ2-7; 11 nucleotides align to TRBD2. The J segment lost 7 bases and the V segment lost 4 bases, leaving 12 bases of the junction unmatched. This CDR3 comprises 16 residues. The CDR3 reads CASSSFRIAGGNEQYF. DNA for the CDR3: TGTGCCAGCAGTTCCTTCCGGATAGCGGGAGGGAATGAGCAGTACTTC.

This clonotype showed up many times. The chain is built from TRBV20-1 and TRBJ2-5; TRBD2 matches 7 bases. Germline CDR1 and CDR2: DFQATT and SNEGSKA (reference sequence). With V trimmed by 5 bases and J by 5 bases, 17 bases remained unmatched. The CDR3 consists of 16 residues. The CDR3 nucleotides are TGCAGTGCTGTCGCTTACGGGACTACGTCCATGGAGACCCAGTACTTC. Its translation is CSAVAYGTTSMETQYF.

This sequence joins TRBV7-6 and TRBJ2-7, with a possible D match to TRBD2 (5 bases). Germline-derived CDR1 and CDR2 are SGHVS and FNYEAQ. This CDR3 has 15 residues. V shed 5 bases and J shed 5 bases, with 19 bases lying between them. The CDR3 protein is CASSRTPGKGDEQYF. In DNA, the CDR3 is TGTGCCAGCAGCCGAACCCCCGGGAAGGGCGACGAGCAGTACTTC.

This clonotype was seen at least ten times. V and J are TRBV5-1 and TRBJ1-1; tentative D call: TRBD1 (5 bases). Germline CDR1 SGHRS, CDR2 YFSETQ. Trimming took off 4 bases at V and 7 bases at J, with 17 bases between the two ends. The CDR3 covers 14 residues. CDR3 in amino acids: CASSPGGEQGEAFF. In DNA form, the CDR3 reads TGCGCCAGCAGCCCCGGGGGGGAGCAAGGTGAAGCTTTCTTT.

In this sample, this clonotype turned up many times. The CDR3 nucleotides read TGTGCCAGCAGCATTCGGGCTACAACTAATGAAAAACTGTTTTTT. This translates into CASSIRATTNEKLFF. The rearrangement joins TRBV13 to TRBJ1-4; D call uncertain. With 5 bases removed from V and 0 bases from J, the gap between germline ends came to 10 bases. CDR3 length: 15 amino acids. Germline V CDR1 and CDR2: PRHDT, FYEKMQ (reference sequence).

This clonotype was observed a handful of times. V and J are TRBV12-3 or TRBV12-4 and TRBJ2-1, with 9 bases identical to TRBD2. This CDR3 comprises 13 residues. Trimming removed 7 bases from V and 15 bases from J; junction bases left unmatched: 13. The CDR3: CASTPTSGSAPFF. The CDR3 DNA reads TGTGCCAGCACCCCGACTAGCGGCTCTGCCCCGTTCTTC.

V and J are TRBV29-1 and TRBJ1-1; 9 nucleotides match TRBD1. This CDR3 spans 15 amino acids. The V gene end was trimmed by 3 bases and the J gene end by 5 bases; junction bases not matched to a gene: 10. CDR1 SQVTM and CDR2 ANQGSEA come from the germline V gene. The chain's CDR3 is CSVDGLTGGFTEAFF. In DNA, the CDR3 is TGCAGCGTTGATGGGCTGACAGGGGGATTTACTGAAGCTTTCTTT.

This clonotype occurred many times. The rearrangement uses TRBV18 and TRBJ2-7; D gene unclear. Germline V gene lookup returns CDR1 KGHSH and CDR2 LQKENI. The CDR3 totals 15 residues. The ends were cut back, 0 bases at V and 2 bases at J, with 11 bases in the middle. The CDR3 protein is CASSPPSFQPYEQYF. The CDR3 nucleotides are TGTGCCAGCTCACCACCGAGCTTCCAGCCCTACGAGCAGTACTTC.

This clonotype was recorded many times. The V gene is TRBV12-3 or TRBV12-4, the J gene TRBJ1-4, with D possibly matching TRBD1 (6 bases). The CDR3 is made up of 17 amino acids. The V end was cut by 6 bases, the J end by 12 bases, with 29 bases between. The CDR3 here is CASSPLDIRDTLGELFF. CDR3 coding DNA: TGTGCCAGCAGCCCCCTAGATATAAGGGACACTTTGGGGGAACTGTTTTTT.

For this clonotype: The CDR3 does not end in the conserved phenylalanine or tryptophan, so this is likely a read error. This sequence joins TRBV18 and TRBJ2-7; weak D call: TRBD1 (5 bases). The CDR3 sequence is 15 residues long. V shed 4 bases and J shed 5 bases, with 18 bases lying between them. Germline CDR1 and CDR2: KGHSH and LQKENI. This CDR3 reads CASSRSSFDRDEQYS. For the CDR3, the DNA is TGTGCCAGCTCACGATCTTCATTTGACAGAGACGAGCAGTACTCC.

This clonotype was recorded at least ten times. V is TRBV28 and J is TRBJ2-5; perhaps TRBD1 as D (6 bases). The V end lost 8 bases, the J end lost 5 bases, and 15 bases lay between the germline ends. This CDR3 is built from 13 residues. Germline values: CDR1 MDHEN, CDR2 SYDVKM. CDR3 residues: CASCSGEDETQYF. CDR3 bases: TGTGCCAGCTGCTCAGGGGAAGACGAGACCCAGTACTTC. The complete variable domain, with remaining parts taken from reference TRBV28 and TRBJ2-5, reads DVKVTQSSRYLVKRTGEKVFLECVQDMDHENMFWYRQDPGLGLRLIYFSYDVKMKEKGDIPEGYSVSREKKERFSLILESASTNQTSMYLCASCSGEDETQYFGPGTRLLVL.

This clonotype was counted only a few times. The chain employs TRBV5-1 and TRBJ2-5; D is unclear. Per germline, CDR1 SGHRS and CDR2 YFSETQ. This CDR3 region has 15 residues. Trimming left V 4 bases short and J 1 base short, with 14 bases between. The CDR3 bases are TGCGCCAGCAGCGCCCTACCCCAGGCCCAAGAGACCCAGTACTTC. Translating gives CASSALPQAQETQYF. The full variable domain, rest sourced from reference TRBV5-1 and TRBJ2-5, is KAGVTQTPRYLIKTRGQQVTLSCSPISGHRSVSWYQQTPGQGLQFLFEYFSETQRNKGNFPGRFSGRQFSNSRSEMNVSTLELGDSALYLCASSALPQAQETQYFGPGTRLLVL.

This sequence joins TRBV30 and TRBJ1-4; D gene unclear. This CDR3 is built from 14 residues. Germline V CDR1 and CDR2: GTSNPN, SVGIG (reference sequence). V dropped 5 bases and J dropped 8 bases, with 18 bases sitting between them. In DNA, the CDR3 is TGTGCCTGGTGTAGTGTCGGCCGGGAGGAAAAACTGTTTTTT. Translating gives CAWCSVGREEKLFF.

Only a few counts were recorded for this clonotype. The chain recombines TRBV28 with TRBJ1-5; TRBD1 might be the D (6 bases). CDR1 is MDHEN, CDR2 SYDVKM, per germline. This CDR3 region has 15 residues. The V end was cut by 3 bases, the J end by 5 bases, with 14 bases between. The CDR3 DNA sequence: TGTGCCAGCAGTTTTACAGGGTATAGGGATCAGCCCCAGCATTTT. This codes for CASSFTGYRDQPQHF.

This clonotype was seen repeatedly, ten times or more. This sequence joins TRBV7-2 and TRBJ2-7; 9 bases match TRBD2. The CDR3 runs 17 residues. CDR1 SGHTA and CDR2 FQGNSA come from the germline V gene. V shed 5 bases, J shed 0 bases, and the junction held 11 bases outside the gene matches. The CDR3 protein is CASSRSRAGGGSYEQYF. The CDR3 DNA is TGTGCCAGCAGCCGCTCGAGGGCGGGAGGGGGCTCCTACGAGCAGTACTTC.

In its sample, this clonotype was seen many times. The chain employs TRBV20-1 and TRBJ1-1; D ambiguous. V lost 2 bases and J lost 1, with 2 bases in between. The CDR3 contains 11 residues. Germline V CDR1 and CDR2: DFQATT, SNEGSKA (reference sequence). CDR3 DNA sequence: TGCAGTGCTAGAAAGAACACTGAAGCTTTCTTT. Translating it yields CSARKNTEAFF.

The rearrangement links TRBV29-1 to TRBJ1-2; D gene uncertain. The germline CDR1 and CDR2 sequences are SQVTM and ANQGSEA. This CDR3 is built from 12 residues. Trimming removed 6 bases at V and 3 bases at J, with 11 bases between. CDR3 region: CSVAGWDYGYTF. The DNA for the CDR3 is TGCAGCGTGGCGGGCTGGGACTATGGCTACACCTTC.